The sequence of this T cell receptor beta chain was determined in a study of T cells in Graves' hyperthyroidism and ophthalmopathy (dated by TCRdb to between 2019 and 2020). Background on the whole study: Peripheral blood samples were taken at the time of initial diagnosis, prior to any treatment. TCR V-J signatures able to tell the groups apart were searched for in a discovery cohort of 90 to 100 patients, of whom 43 had Graves' ophthalmopathy and about 60 had stable Graves' hyperthyroidism. An independent validation cohort of around 20 hyperthyroidism patients and 15 or so patients who later progressed to ophthalmopathy tested prospective prediction of ophthalmopathy. The roughly 100 discovery patients were randomly divided into training and test sets at a 7:3 ratio. Thyroid tissue and blood T-cell repertoires from six Graves' hyperthyroidism patients were also compared in the study. Following sampling, methimazole starting at 30 mg daily was given to hyperthyroidism patients, and high-dose intravenous methylprednisolone was given to ophthalmopathy patients. According to the paper, TCR Vbeta CDR3 sequencing was carried out on 120 to 150 peripheral blood samples, which came from 40 to 45 ophthalmopathy, fewer than 80 hyperthyroidism and around 17 progressor patients. The research as a whole found: No statistical method was used to fix the sample size in advance, and group allocation was not hidden from the investigators. Blood samples also contained most of the expanded thyroid clonotypes (frequency above 0.001), which suggests that blood repertoires may reflect thyroid immune responses. During validation, the model predicted progression to ophthalmopathy a median of around 6 months ahead of onset, with roughly 65% sensitivity and about 75% specificity. A 13 V-J signature model separated ophthalmopathy from stable hyperthyroidism, with approximately 87% sensitivity and about 81% specificity in cross-validation and 80%/75% in testing.

Comments on this clonotype: This receptor's antigen is unknown. Per-nucleotide qualities are absent, and no much larger clonotype sits a single base away.

Amplification of TCR beta CDR3 regions was carried out from RNA transcripts. The TCR CDR3 was subjected to a first round of RT-PCR using the HTBI primer set and the Qiagen OneStep RT-PCR kit. A second multiplex PCR round built the libraries, followed by size selection and purification. The libraries were sequenced on an Illumina HiSeq2000 using paired-end 100 bp reads. The original methods were these. SOAPnuke was used to process the raw data, throwing out any read that contained adapters or uncalled bases, had a mean Phred below 15, or lacked an exact constant-primer or identifier match. COPE v1.2.5 was used to merge the high-quality paired reads, and each unique nucleotide sequence was defined as a clonotype. Clonotypes were aligned to IMGT TRBV, TRBD and TRBJ reference segments using MiTCR v1.1. The analysis included only V-J combinations with a frequency above 0.0001, which together covered approximately 99% of the repertoires. The TCS score was defined as F50 (clonal expansion) divided by E x V (chaos), with BLOSUM62-based TCRdist calculated between CDR3 peptides within each V-J. Welch's t-statistics and random forest reduced some 510 V-J features to 13, which were used in a naive Bayes classifier (R e1071). TCRdb took the public reads, trimmed them with fastp at Q25, ran MiXCR for clone calling and kept in-frame beta chains. A single entry per CDR3 protein holds the most common genes and DNA from its merged rows. The V and J calls reflect TCRdb's pipeline rather than the authors' work. The table for this sample lists 350,000 or so distinct CDR3 sequences; 15% to 20% of them were counted only once. The biggest ten clones account for about half of the sample.

The CDR3 goes from the cysteine to the phenylalanine over 15 residues. Only CDR3 DNA is held: 45 bases, read in frame from base 1. CDR1 and CDR2 (ENHRY, SYGVKD) derive from the germline V gene. V ends up 5 bases short and J 4 bases short, with an unmatched junction base count of 9. Stable Graves' hyperthyroidism was defined as no progression to ophthalmopathy during 18 months of follow-up. Hyperthyroidism patients were newly diagnosed, had a disease duration of under 2 months, and were aged 18 to 65 years. Patients with uncontrolled infections, other autoimmune diseases, pregnancy or lactation were excluded. Clinical symptoms, serum thyroxine and TRAb, thyroid ultrasound, and orbital computed tomography formed the basis for the diagnoses. Ficoll-Paque density gradient centrifugation was used to isolate PBMCs from under 11 ml of fresh peripheral blood. Total RNA was extracted with Trizol reagent, and quality was checked on an Agilent 2100 Bioanalyzer.

The sample was blood. The chain couples TRBV10-3 to TRBJ1-1, with 8 junctional bases fitting TRBD1. The source of this sequence is a woman aged 50 to 60 with Graves' hyperthyroidism. The sequence in DNA is TGTGCCATCAGTCCCCAGGGGGCGCCGAGCACTGAAGCTTTCTTT. This codes for CAISPQGAPSTEAFF.